These 16 T cell receptor beta chains came from one sample sequenced in a study of blood T cell repertoires in COVID-19. Profiled with immunoSEQ multiplex PCR; TCRdb holds only in-frame clones, not every one. This table holds 200,000 to 250,000 clones, roughly nine tenths found once. Sequencing used peripheral blood. The receptors were gathered from a woman aged 50 to 65 with COVID-19, enrolled during active disease.

V gene TRBV24-1 combines with J gene TRBJ2-7; 8 nucleotides align to TRBD1. V shed 4 bases and J 8 bases; nucleotides not matched to a gene: 6. Germline V gives CDR1 KGHDR, CDR2 SFDVKD. CDR3 length: 13 amino acids. The CDR3 nucleotides read TGTGCCACCAGTGACCCGCGGACAGGGAAGCAGTACGTC. This sequence encodes CATSDPRTGKQYV.

The chain is built from TRBV7-9 and TRBJ2-7; TRBD2 aligns across 7 bases. Unmatched junction bases numbered 10, after V lost 5 bases and J lost 6 bases. Germline V gene data show CDR1 as SEHNR and CDR2 as FQNEAQ (reference sequence). This CDR3 is 14 amino acids long. CDR3 DNA sequence: TGTGCCAGCAGCCCCCTGGAGGGGACTATCGAGCAGTACTTC. This sequence encodes CASSPLEGTIEQYF.

The chain combines TRBV30 with TRBJ2-1, with a weak D call TRBD2 (7 bases). The CDR3 consists of 14 residues. Trimming stripped 2 bases from V and 4 bases from J, with 12 bases between. Per germline, CDR1 GTSNPN and CDR2 SVGIG (reference sequence). CDR3: CAWSWGGPYNEQFF. Written as DNA, the CDR3 is TGTGCCTGGAGTTGGGGGGGCCCTTACAATGAGCAGTTCTTC.

The chain joins TRBV24-1 to TRBJ2-3, with 9 bases lining up with TRBD2. The CDR3 spans 16 residues. The V gene end was trimmed by 5 bases and the J gene end by 0 bases; junction bases not matched to a gene: 5. The germline CDR1 and CDR2 sequences are KGHDR and SFDVKD. CDR3 loop: CATSALRGGSTDTQYF. The CDR3 region has the DNA TGTGCCACCAGTGCCTTGCGGGGGGGGAGCACAGATACGCAGTATTTT.

In this sample, this clone turned up many times. The same CDR3 is also encoded by other DNA sequences in this sample. The gene calls are TRBV19 and TRBJ2-3; 8 bases fit TRBD2. Germline CDR1 reads LNHDA; CDR2 reads SQIVND (reference sequence). The CDR3 spans 14 residues. V was clipped by 5 bases and J by 0 bases; unmatched bases: 1. This CDR3 reads CASSRGGSTDTQYF. CDR3 coding DNA: TGTGCCAGTAGTCGGGGGGGGAGCACAGATACGCAGTATTTT. The entire variable domain, with the rest obtained from reference TRBV19 and TRBJ2-3, is as follows: DGGITQSPKYLFRKEGQNVTLSCEQNLNHDAMYWYRQDPGQGLRLIYYSQIVNDFQKGDIAEGYSVSREKKESFPLTVTSAQKNPTAFYLCASSRGGSTDTQYFGPGTRLTVL.

This clone was recorded at least ten times. The chain couples TRBV12-3 or TRBV12-4 to TRBJ2-3; D may be TRBD2 (5 bases). V was pared by 3 bases and J by 4 bases, with 8 bases between. The CDR3 runs to 13 residues. CDR3 coding DNA: TGTGCCAGCAGTTTTTCGAGGGCAGATACGCAGTATTTT. Translation gives CASSFSRADTQYF.

The chain couples TRBV24-1 to TRBJ2-7, with 9 nucleotides matching TRBD2. The V gene end was trimmed by 10 bases and the J gene end by 4 bases; junction bases not matched to a gene: 1. The CDR3 is made up of 11 amino acids. Germline V lookup: CDR1 KGHDR, CDR2 SFDVKD. The CDR3 sequence: CATSGGYEQYF. CDR3 sequence (DNA): TGTGCCACTAGCGGGGGATACGAGCAGTACTTC.

The chain couples TRBV19 to TRBJ1-6; D uncertain. Germline CDR1 LNHDA, CDR2 SQIVND (reference sequence). The CDR3 is 15 residues long. Trimming took off 3 bases at V and 5 bases at J, with 11 bases between the two ends. The CDR3 region has the DNA TGTGCCAGTAGTATCTCGACACAACATAATTCACCCCTCCACTTT. This gives the protein CASSISTQHNSPLHF.

This chain joins TRBV19 and TRBJ2-5; TRBD1 is a possible D gene (6 bases). The CDR3 is 13 residues long. V was trimmed by 10 bases and J by 5 bases, leaving 17 bases between them. The V gene's germline CDR1 is LNHDA and CDR2 SQIVND (reference sequence). CDR3 in amino acids: CATRQDSWETQYF. The CDR3 nucleotides are TGTGCCACCCGACAGGACTCGTGGGAGACCCAGTACTTC.

This rearrangement joins TRBV27 to TRBJ1-1; 9 nucleotides match TRBD1. This CDR3 is 14 amino acids long. Germline CDR1 and CDR2: MNHEY and SMNVEV (reference sequence). Trimming cost V 3 bases and J 6 bases; bases outside gene matches: 5. CDR3 region: CASSLNRGLAEAFF. CDR3 nucleotide sequence: TGTGCCAGCAGTTTGAACAGGGGGCTGGCTGAAGCTTTCTTT.

V gene TRBV12-5 combines with J gene TRBJ2-4; the match to TRBD2 covers 9 bases. The germline gives CDR1 LGHNT, CDR2 FRNRAP. This CDR3 spans 16 amino acids. Here the CDR3 reads CASLAGGIRLKNIQYF. CDR3 sequence (DNA): TGTGCCTCATTGGCGGGGGGGATTAGACTCAAAAACATTCAGTACTTC.

V gene TRBV28 combines with J gene TRBJ1-4, with D possibly matching TRBD1 (5 bases). Germline V lookup: CDR1 MDHEN, CDR2 SYDVKM. CDR3 size: 14 residues. Trimming took 2 bases from V and 10 from J, leaving 14 bases between them. CDR3 sequence reads: CASSLTPAGGKLFF. CDR3 coding DNA: TGTGCCAGCAGTTTAACCCCTGCGGGGGGAAAACTGTTTTTT.

This rearrangement joins TRBV19 to TRBJ1-4, with 11 bases identical to TRBD1. The CDR3 runs 14 residues. V gave up 10 bases and J gave up 8 bases; unmatched junction bases: 9. Germline CDR1 is LNHDA and CDR2 is SQIVND (reference sequence). CDR3 region: CAILGQGGPEKLFF. CDR3 sequence (DNA): TGTGCCATTCTGGGACAGGGGGGACCCGAAAAACTGTTTTTT.

The genes are TRBV28 and TRBJ1-3; no definite D call. The CDR3 consists of 15 residues. Trimming stripped 6 bases from V and 0 bases from J, with 12 bases between. Germline CDR1 reads MDHEN; CDR2 reads SYDVKM. CDR3 DNA sequence: TGTGCCAGCAGACGCGACGGGTCCTCTGGAAACACCATATATTTT. Its protein is CASRRDGSSGNTIYF. Using reference TRBV28 and TRBJ1-3 for the parts outside the CDR3, the full variable domain is DVKVTQSSRYLVKRTGEKVFLECVQDMDHENMFWYRQDPGLGLRLIYFSYDVKMKEKGDIPEGYSVSREKKERFSLILESASTNQTSMYLCASRRDGSSGNTIYFGEGSWLTVV.

The chain links TRBV5-6 to TRBJ1-2, with 10 bases identical to TRBD1. Trimming at V came to 0 bases and at J to 4 bases, leaving 12 bases not matched to a gene. The CDR3 is 18 residues long. Germline loops: CDR1 SGHDT, CDR2 YYEEEE. The CDR3, as DNA: TGTGCCAGCAGCTTGGATGGCCGGGACAGGGGAAAGGCCTATGGCTACACCTTC. It specifies CASSLDGRDRGKAYGYTF.

The chain carries TRBV9 and TRBJ2-1; TRBD2 agrees at 10 bases. Per germline, CDR1 SGDLS and CDR2 YYNGEE. Losses at the gene ends were 1 base for V and 5 bases for J; bases not matched to a gene: 3. The CDR3 sequence is 15 residues long. CDR3 bases: TGTGCCAGCAGCGTACTAGCGGGGGTCAACAATGAGCAGTTCTTC. Amino acids: CASSVLAGVNNEQFF. The variable domain in full, completed from reference TRBV9 and TRBJ2-1, reads DSGVTQTPKHLITATGQRVTLRCSPRSGDLSVYWYQQSLDQGLQFLIQYYNGEERAKGNILERFSAQQFPDLHSELNLSSLELGDSALYFCASSVLAGVNNEQFFGPGTRLTVL.